Listed below are T cell receptor beta chains from one sample, sequenced in a study of T cells in Graves' hyperthyroidism and ophthalmopathy. In TCRdb, the multiplex PCR reads were re-called with MiXCR into one record per CDR3 protein. The table lists over 500,000 distinct CDR3 sequences, 17% of them singletons. The specimen sequenced was blood. All receptors come from a woman aged 18-29 years with Graves' ophthalmopathy. The CDR3 runs from the conserved cysteine through the conserved F or W. Fields, in order: D gene, J gene, clone size, V gene, CDR3 protein, CDR3 DNA. A D gene is named only where the DNA matches it firmly. Clone size is not always given. Where it is, it says once, few, many or a class for expanded clones.

D gene: -
J gene: TRBJ2-1
clone size: many
V gene: TRBV6-6
CDR3 protein: CASSYSTQGTAEQFF
CDR3 DNA: TGTGCCAGCAGTTACTCGACCCAGGGCACAGCTGAGCAGTTCTTC

D gene: TRBD1
J gene: TRBJ2-3
clone size: -
V gene: TRBV5-6
CDR3 protein: CASRNHGAWGQPQYF
CDR3 DNA: TGTGCCAGCAGGAATCACGGGGCGTGGGGACAGCCCCAGTATTTT

D gene: -
J gene: TRBJ2-1
clone size: -
V gene: TRBV5-1
CDR3 protein: CASSLGGPGSSYNEQFF
CDR3 DNA: TGCGCCAGCAGCTTGGGAGGTCCGGGCAGCTCCTACAATGAGCAGTTCTTC

D gene: TRBD2
J gene: TRBJ2-1
clone size: many
V gene: TRBV20-1
CDR3 protein: CSAPRVAGGPNEQFF
CDR3 DNA: TGCAGTGCTCCGAGGGTAGCGGGGGGGCCCAATGAGCAGTTCTTC

D gene: -
J gene: TRBJ2-3
clone size: few
V gene: TRBV30
CDR3 protein: CAWSVQDSPSTDTQYF
CDR3 DNA: TGTGCCTGGAGTGTACAGGATTCGCCAAGCACAGATACGCAGTATTTT

D gene: TRBD1
J gene: TRBJ2-3
clone size: many
V gene: TRBV20-1
CDR3 protein: CSVGTGMDTQYF
CDR3 DNA: TGCAGTGTGGGGACAGGGATGGATACGCAGTATTTT

D gene: TRBD1
J gene: TRBJ1-1
clone size: -
V gene: TRBV27
CDR3 protein: CASSQLDRGNTEAFF
CDR3 DNA: TGTGCCAGCAGCCAACTTGACAGGGGAAACACTGAAGCTTTCTTT

D gene: -
J gene: TRBJ1-1
clone size: -
V gene: TRBV9
CDR3 protein: CASSGRGTLGTEAFF
CDR3 DNA: TGTGCCAGCAGCGGTCGGGGGACGTTGGGTACTGAAGCTTTCTTT

D gene: -
J gene: TRBJ2-5
clone size: -
V gene: TRBV28
CDR3 protein: CASSGESVQWETQYF
CDR3 DNA: TGTGCCAGCAGCGGGGAGAGTGTCCAATGGGAGACCCAGTACTTC

D gene: -
J gene: TRBJ2-7
clone size: few
V gene: TRBV27
CDR3 protein: CASSTRGGSYEQYF
CDR3 DNA: TGTGCCAGCAGTACTCGTGGGGGATCCTACGAGCAGTACTTC

D gene: TRBD1
J gene: TRBJ2-7
clone size: -
V gene: TRBV10-3
CDR3 protein: CAVSGTGVPEQCF
CDR3 DNA: TGTGCCGTATCCGGGACAGGGGTCCCCGAGCAGTGCTTC

D gene: TRBD2
J gene: TRBJ2-3
clone size: many
V gene: TRBV6-1
CDR3 protein: CASSLSSGGSTDTQYF
CDR3 DNA: TGTGCCAGCAGTTTATCTAGCGGAGGAAGCACAGATACGCAGTATTTT

D gene: -
J gene: TRBJ1-5
clone size: many
V gene: TRBV20-1
CDR3 protein: CSVQGQPNSNQPQHF
CDR3 DNA: TGCAGTGTGCAGGGGCAGCCGAATAGCAATCAGCCCCAGCATTTT

D gene: TRBD2
J gene: TRBJ2-2
clone size: few
V gene: TRBV5-4
CDR3 protein: CASTRTSGSNTGELFF
CDR3 DNA: TGTGCCAGCACCCGGACTAGCGGGTCGAACACCGGGGAGCTGTTTTTT

D gene: -
J gene: TRBJ2-1
clone size: -
V gene: TRBV5-1
CDR3 protein: CASSLESPWDEQFF
CDR3 DNA: TGCGCCAGCAGCTTGGAAAGTCCTTGGGATGAGCAGTTCTTC

D gene: TRBD2
J gene: TRBJ2-1
clone size: many
V gene: TRBV7-2
CDR3 protein: CASSLARGEEFF
CDR3 DNA: TGTGCCAGCAGCTTAGCTCGGGGGGAAGAGTTCTTC

D gene: TRBD1
J gene: TRBJ1-5
clone size: -
V gene: TRBV4-1
CDR3 protein: CASSRTGGSQPQHF
CDR3 DNA: TGCGCCAGCAGCCGGACAGGGGGAAGTCAGCCCCAGCATTTT

D gene: TRBD1
J gene: TRBJ1-3
clone size: many
V gene: TRBV30
CDR3 protein: CAWSEGGGYTIYF
CDR3 DNA: TGTGCCTGGAGTGAAGGGGGCGGATACACCATATATTTT

D gene: -
J gene: TRBJ2-5
clone size: many
V gene: TRBV18
CDR3 protein: CASSPPSVTETQYF
CDR3 DNA: TGTGCCAGCTCACCACCCAGCGTGACAGAGACCCAGTACTTC

D gene: TRBD2
J gene: TRBJ2-3
clone size: few
V gene: TRBV20-1
CDR3 protein: CSAPGGPETDTQYF
CDR3 DNA: TGCAGTGCTCCGGGAGGGCCGGAGACAGATACGCAGTATTTT